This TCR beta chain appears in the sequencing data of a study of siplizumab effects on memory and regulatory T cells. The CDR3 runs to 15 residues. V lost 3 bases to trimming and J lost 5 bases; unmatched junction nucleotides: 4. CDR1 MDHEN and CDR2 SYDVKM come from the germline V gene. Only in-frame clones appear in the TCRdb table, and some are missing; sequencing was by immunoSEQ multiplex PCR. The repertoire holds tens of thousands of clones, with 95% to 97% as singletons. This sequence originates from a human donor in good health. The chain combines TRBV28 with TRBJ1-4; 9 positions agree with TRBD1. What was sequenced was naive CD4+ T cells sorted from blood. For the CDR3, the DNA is TGTGCCAGCAGTTTGATGACAGGGGGGAATGAAAAACTGTTTTTT. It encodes CASSLMTGGNEKLFF.